This TCR beta chain was sequenced for a study of blood T cell repertoires in COVID-19. About the research overall: The cDNA or gDNA used as material had been derived from T cells, B-cell-depleted T cells, or PBMCs.

The CDR3 has 13 amino acids. Trimming shortened V by 8 bases and J by 7 bases, and 17 bases separated the two germline ends. In assigning cohorts, the study relied on participant-reported clinical history. Donors in Cohort 3 counted as recovered after two negative PCRs, clearance, or symptom resolution. Authors' methods: Reference gene primer amplification yielded estimated nucleated cell counts. Assay used: immunoSEQ multiplex PCR; TCRdb lists only in-frame clones, some missing. The D gene and trimming were derived from the DNA, and the V and J assignments and clone size from that table. Counted here are some 460,000 clones, about nine tenths occurring once; the ten biggest clones make up 0.7%.

The clonotype originates from a woman between 18 and 30 years old who had recovered from COVID-19. The rearrangement uses TRBV12-3 or TRBV12-4 and TRBJ2-5; tentative D call: TRBD2 (6 bases). Sample: PBMCs or T cells enriched from blood (not recorded which). The CDR3 is CASGYPGTPTQYF. CDR3 in DNA: TGTGCCAGCGGGTACCCTGGGACTCCGACCCAGTACTTC.